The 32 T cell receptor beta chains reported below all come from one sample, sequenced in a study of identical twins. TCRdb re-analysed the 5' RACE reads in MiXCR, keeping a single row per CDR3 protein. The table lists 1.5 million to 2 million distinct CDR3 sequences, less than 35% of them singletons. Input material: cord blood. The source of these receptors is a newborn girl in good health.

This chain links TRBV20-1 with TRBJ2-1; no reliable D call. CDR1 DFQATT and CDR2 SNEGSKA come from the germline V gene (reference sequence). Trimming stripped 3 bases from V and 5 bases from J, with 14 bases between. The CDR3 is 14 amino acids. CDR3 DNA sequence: TGCAGTGCTAGCGCAGGTTGGATTAACAATGAGCAGTTCTTC. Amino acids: CSASAGWINNEQFF.

CDR3 DNA sequence: TGCAGTGCTAGACGGACTAGCGGGACCAACGAGCAGTACTTC. This encodes CSARRTSGTNEQYF. The chain couples TRBV20-1 to TRBJ2-4, with 12 nucleotides matching TRBD2. The end of the DNA aligns better with TRBJ2-7, so the J call may be wrong. Germline V lookup: CDR1 DFQATT, CDR2 SNEGSKA (reference sequence). CDR3 size: 14 residues.

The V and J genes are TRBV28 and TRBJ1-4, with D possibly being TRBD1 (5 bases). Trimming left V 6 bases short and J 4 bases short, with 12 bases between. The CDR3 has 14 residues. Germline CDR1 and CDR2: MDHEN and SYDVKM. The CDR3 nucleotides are TGTGCCAGCAGCCCCGGGGGAAATAATGAAAAACTGTTTTTT. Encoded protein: CASSPGGNNEKLFF.

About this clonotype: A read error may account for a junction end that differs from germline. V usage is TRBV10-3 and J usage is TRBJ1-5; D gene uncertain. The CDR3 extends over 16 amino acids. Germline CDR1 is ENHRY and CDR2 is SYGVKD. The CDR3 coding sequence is TGTGCCATCAGTGAGTACCCAGGTAGAGGCAATCGGCCCCAGCATTTT. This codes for CAISEYPGRGNRPQHF.

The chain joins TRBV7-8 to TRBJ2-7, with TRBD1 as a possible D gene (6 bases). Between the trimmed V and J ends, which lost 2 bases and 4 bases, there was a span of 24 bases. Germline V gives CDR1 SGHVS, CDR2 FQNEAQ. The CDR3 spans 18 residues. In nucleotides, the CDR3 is TGTGCCAGCAGCTTATTCGCCATTCAGGGGCAGGGGTCATACGAGCAGTACTTC. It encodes CASSLFAIQGQGSYEQYF.

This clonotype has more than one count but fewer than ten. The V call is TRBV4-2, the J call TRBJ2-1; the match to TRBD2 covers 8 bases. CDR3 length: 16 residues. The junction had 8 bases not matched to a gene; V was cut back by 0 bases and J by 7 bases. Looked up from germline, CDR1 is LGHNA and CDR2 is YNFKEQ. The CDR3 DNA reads TGTGCCAGCAGCCAAGAATCTCGCGGGGGGAGGAATGAGCAGTTCTTC. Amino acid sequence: CASSQESRGGRNEQFF.

The CDR3 sequence: CASSRVGSYNEQYF. CDR3 nucleotide sequence: TGCGCCAGCAGTCGGGTCGGCTCCTACAATGAGCAGTACTTC. This chain links TRBV4-1 with TRBJ2-1; D is unclear. The end of the DNA is better explained by TRBJ2-7, so the J call may be wrong. The CDR3 length is 14 residues. Germline assignment: CDR1 MGHRA and CDR2 YSYEKL.

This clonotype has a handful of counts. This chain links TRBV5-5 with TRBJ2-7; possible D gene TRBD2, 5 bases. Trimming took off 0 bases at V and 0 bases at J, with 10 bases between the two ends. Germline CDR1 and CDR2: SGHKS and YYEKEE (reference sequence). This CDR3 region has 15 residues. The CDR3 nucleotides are TGTGCCAGCAGCTTGGAAGATACTAGCTCCTACGAGCAGTACTTC. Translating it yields CASSLEDTSSYEQYF.

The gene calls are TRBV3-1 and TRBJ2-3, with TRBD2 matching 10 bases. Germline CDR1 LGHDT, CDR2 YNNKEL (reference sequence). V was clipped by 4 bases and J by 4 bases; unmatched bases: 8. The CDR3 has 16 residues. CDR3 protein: CASSRLLAGASDTQYF. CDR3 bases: TGTGCCAGCAGCCGACTGCTAGCGGGGGCTTCAGATACGCAGTATTTT.

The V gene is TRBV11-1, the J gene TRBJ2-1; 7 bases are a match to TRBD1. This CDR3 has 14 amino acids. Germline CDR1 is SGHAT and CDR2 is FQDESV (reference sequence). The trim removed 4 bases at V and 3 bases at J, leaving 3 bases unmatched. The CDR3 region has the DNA TGTGCCAGCAGCTCGGGACAGCTCTACAATGAGCAGTTCTTC. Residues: CASSSGQLYNEQFF.

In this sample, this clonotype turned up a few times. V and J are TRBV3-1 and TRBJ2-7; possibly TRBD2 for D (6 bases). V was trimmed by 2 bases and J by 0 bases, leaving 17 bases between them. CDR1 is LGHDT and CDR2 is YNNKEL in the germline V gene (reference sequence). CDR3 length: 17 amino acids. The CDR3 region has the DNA TGTGCCAGCAGCCAAAGGAGGGTCGGATTAAGCTCCTACGAGCAGTACTTC. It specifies CASSQRRVGLSSYEQYF.

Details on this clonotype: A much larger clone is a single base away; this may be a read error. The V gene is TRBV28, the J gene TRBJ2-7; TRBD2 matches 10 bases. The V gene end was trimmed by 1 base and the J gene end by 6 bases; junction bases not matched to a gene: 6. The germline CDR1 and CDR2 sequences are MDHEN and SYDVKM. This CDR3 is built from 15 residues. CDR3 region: CASSLSSSGSVEQYF. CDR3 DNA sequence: TGTGCCAGCAGTTTATCGTCTAGCGGGAGCGTCGAGCAGTACTTC.

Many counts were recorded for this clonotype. The CDR3 nucleotides are TGTGCCAGCAGTGAGCCAGGCCGTTCCTACGAGCAGTACTTC. Residues: CASSEPGRSYEQYF. The rearrangement uses TRBV25-1 and TRBJ2-7, with no clear D. Germline V gives CDR1 MGHDK, CDR2 SYGVNS. The CDR3 covers 14 residues. V lost 3 bases to trimming and J lost 1 base, with 10 bases between them.

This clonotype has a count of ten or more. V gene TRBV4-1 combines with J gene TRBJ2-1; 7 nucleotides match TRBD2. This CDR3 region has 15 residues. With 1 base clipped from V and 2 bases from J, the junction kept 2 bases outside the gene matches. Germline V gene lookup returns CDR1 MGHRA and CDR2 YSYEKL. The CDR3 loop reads CASSQVGLAYNEQFF. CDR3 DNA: TGCGCCAGCAGCCAAGTCGGACTAGCCTACAATGAGCAGTTCTTC.

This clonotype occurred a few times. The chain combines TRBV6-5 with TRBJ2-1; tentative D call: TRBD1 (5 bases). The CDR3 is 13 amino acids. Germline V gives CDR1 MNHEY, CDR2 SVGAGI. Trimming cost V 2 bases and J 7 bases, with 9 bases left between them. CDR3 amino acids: CASSYGSGNEQFF. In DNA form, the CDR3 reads TGTGCCAGCAGTTACGGGTCAGGGAATGAGCAGTTCTTC.

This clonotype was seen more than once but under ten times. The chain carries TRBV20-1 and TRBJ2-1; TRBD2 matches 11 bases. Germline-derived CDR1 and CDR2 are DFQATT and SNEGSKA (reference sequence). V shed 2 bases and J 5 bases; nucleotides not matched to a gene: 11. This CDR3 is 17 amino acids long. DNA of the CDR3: TGCAGTGCTAGACGGACTAGCGGGTGGTATGTCCACAATGAGCAGTTCTTC. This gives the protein CSARRTSGWYVHNEQFF.

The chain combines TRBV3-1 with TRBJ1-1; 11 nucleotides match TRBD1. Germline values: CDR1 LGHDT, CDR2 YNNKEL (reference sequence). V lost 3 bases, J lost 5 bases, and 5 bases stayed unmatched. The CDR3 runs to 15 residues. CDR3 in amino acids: CASSQQDRGRTEAFF. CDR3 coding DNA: TGTGCCAGCAGCCAGCAGGACAGGGGGCGGACTGAAGCTTTCTTT.

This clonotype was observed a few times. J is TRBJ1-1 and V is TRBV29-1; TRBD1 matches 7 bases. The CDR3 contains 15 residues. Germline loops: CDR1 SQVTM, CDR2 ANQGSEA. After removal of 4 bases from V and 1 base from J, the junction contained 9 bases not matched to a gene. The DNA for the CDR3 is TGCAGCGTTGTTGGGTACGACAGGGCGAACACTGAAGCTTTCTTT. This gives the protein CSVVGYDRANTEAFF.

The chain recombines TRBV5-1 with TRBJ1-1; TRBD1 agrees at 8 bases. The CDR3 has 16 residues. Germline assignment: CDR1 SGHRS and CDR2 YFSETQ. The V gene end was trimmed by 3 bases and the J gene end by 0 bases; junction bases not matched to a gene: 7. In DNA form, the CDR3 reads TGCGCCAGCAGCTCCGGACAGGGATGGTTGAACACTGAAGCTTTCTTT. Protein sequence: CASSSGQGWLNTEAFF.

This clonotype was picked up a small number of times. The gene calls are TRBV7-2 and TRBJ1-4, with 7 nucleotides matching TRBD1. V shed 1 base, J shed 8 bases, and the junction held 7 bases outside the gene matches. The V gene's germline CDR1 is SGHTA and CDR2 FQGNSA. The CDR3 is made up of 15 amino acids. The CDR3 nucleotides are TGTGCCAGCAGCTTAGGAGGGACAGCGCAAGAAAAACTGTTTTTT. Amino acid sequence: CASSLGGTAQEKLFF.

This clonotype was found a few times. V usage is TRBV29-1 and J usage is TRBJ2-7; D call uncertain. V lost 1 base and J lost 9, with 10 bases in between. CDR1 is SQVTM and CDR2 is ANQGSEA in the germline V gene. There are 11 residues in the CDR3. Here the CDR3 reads CSVEVFGMQYF. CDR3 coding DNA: TGCAGCGTTGAAGTCTTTGGAATGCAGTACTTC.

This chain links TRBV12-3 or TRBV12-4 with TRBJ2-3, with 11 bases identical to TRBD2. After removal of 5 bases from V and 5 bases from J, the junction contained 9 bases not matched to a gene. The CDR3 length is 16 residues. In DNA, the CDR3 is TGTGCCAGCAGTCCCGGGGTACTAGCGGGAGTAGATACGCAGTATTTT. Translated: CASSPGVLAGVDTQYF.

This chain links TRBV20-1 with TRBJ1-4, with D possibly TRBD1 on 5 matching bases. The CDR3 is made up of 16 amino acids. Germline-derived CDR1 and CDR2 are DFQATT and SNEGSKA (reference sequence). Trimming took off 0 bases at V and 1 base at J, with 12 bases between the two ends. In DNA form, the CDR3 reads TGCAGTGCTAGAGATCCCCAGGGTTTAACTAATGAAAAACTGTTTTTT. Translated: CSARDPQGLTNEKLFF.

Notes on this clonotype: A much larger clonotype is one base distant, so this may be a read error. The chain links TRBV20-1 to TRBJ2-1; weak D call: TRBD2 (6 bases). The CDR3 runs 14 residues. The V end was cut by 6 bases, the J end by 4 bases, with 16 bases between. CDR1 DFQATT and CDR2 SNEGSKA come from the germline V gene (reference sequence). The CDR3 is CSARRTNGYNEQFF. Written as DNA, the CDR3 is TGCAGTGCCCGTAGGACTAACGGGTACAATGAGCAGTTCTTC.

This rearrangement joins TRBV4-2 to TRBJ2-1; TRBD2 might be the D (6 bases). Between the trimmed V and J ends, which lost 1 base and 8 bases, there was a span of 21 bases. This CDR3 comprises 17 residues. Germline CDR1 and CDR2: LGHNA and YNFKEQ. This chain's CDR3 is CASSQALPGAVGDEQFF. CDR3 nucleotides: TGTGCCAGCAGCCAAGCACTACCGGGAGCCGTTGGGGATGAGCAGTTCTTC.

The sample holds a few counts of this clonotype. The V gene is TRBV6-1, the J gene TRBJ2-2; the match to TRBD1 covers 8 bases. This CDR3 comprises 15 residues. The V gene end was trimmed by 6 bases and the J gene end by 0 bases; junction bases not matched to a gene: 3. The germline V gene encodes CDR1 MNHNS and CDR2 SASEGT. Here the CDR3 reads CASSRQGTNTGELFF. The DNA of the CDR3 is TGTGCCAGCAGCCGACAGGGGACGAACACCGGGGAGCTGTTTTTT.

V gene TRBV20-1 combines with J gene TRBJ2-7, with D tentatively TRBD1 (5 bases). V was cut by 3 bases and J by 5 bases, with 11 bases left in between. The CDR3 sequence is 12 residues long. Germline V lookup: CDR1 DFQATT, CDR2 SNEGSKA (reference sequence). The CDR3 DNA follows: TGCAGTGCTAGGGCCGACAGCCACGAGCAGTACTTC. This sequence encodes CSARADSHEQYF.

As DNA, the CDR3 is TGTGCCATCAGCGTGACAGGGTCTGGGGAGCAGTACTTC. Residues: CAISVTGSGEQYF. The chain is built from TRBV10-3 and TRBJ2-7, with TRBD1 identical over 7 bases. Germline V gives CDR1 ENHRY, CDR2 SYGVKD. The CDR3 is made up of 13 amino acids. V lost 6 bases and J lost 7; bases outside the gene matches: 9.

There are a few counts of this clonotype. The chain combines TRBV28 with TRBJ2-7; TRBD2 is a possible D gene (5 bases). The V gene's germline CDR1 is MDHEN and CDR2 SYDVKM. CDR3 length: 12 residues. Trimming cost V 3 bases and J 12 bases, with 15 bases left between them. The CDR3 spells CASSLGAGTRYF. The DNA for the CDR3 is TGTGCCAGCAGTTTGGGCGCGGGCACGCGGTACTTC.

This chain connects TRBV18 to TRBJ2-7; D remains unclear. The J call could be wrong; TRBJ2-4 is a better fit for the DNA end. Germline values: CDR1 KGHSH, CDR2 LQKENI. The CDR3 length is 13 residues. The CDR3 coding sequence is TGTGCCAGCTCACCGATCGATGCGAACATTCAGTACTTC. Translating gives CASSPIDANIQYF.

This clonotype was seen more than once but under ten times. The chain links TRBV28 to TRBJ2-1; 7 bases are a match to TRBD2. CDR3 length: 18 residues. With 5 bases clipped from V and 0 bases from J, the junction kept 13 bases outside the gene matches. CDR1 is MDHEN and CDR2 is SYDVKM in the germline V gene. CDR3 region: CASSHLGGRKSSYNEQFF. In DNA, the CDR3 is TGTGCCAGCAGTCATTTGGGCGGGAGAAAAAGCTCCTACAATGAGCAGTTCTTC.

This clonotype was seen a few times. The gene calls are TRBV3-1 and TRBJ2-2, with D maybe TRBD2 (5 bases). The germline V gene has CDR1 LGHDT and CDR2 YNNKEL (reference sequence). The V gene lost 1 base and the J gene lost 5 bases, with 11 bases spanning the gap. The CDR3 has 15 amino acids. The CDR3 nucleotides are TGTGCCAGCAGCCAAGTTGAGAGGGCTACCGGGGAGCTGTTTTTT. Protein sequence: CASSQVERATGELFF.